The 15 T cell receptor beta chains in this list originate from one sample, sequenced in a study of blood T cell repertoires in COVID-19. The data were produced by immunoSEQ multiplex PCR, yet TCRdb's version contains in-frame clones alone and is incomplete. The sample contains about 74,000 clones, around nine tenths of which appear only once. The material sequenced was peripheral blood. These receptors all come from a woman older than 75 with active or convalescent COVID-19.

DNA of the CDR3: TGCGCCAGCAGCCCGGCGGGGGCGGGTCAGAACACCGGGGAGCTGTTTTTT. As protein: CASSPAGAGQNTGELFF. The rearrangement uses TRBV5-1 and TRBJ2-2, with a possible D match to TRBD2 (7 bases). CDR3 size: 17 residues. Germline V gene data show CDR1 as SGHRS and CDR2 as YFSETQ. V lost 4 bases to trimming and J lost 1 base, with 17 bases between them.

The chain recombines TRBV7-8 with TRBJ2-6; D not certain. Germline CDR1 reads SGHVS; CDR2 reads FQNEAQ. The CDR3 covers 18 residues. V was cut by 2 bases and J by 0 bases, with 14 bases left in between. DNA of the CDR3: TGTGCCAGCAGCTTAAGCGTTGGCTCCCTCTCTGGGGCCAACGTCCTGACTTTC. This encodes CASSLSVGSLSGANVLTF.

The V gene is TRBV9, the J gene TRBJ2-7; D is perhaps TRBD1 (6 bases). CDR1 is SGDLS, CDR2 YYNGEE, per germline. Between the trimmed V and J ends, which lost 0 bases and 11 bases, there was a span of 15 bases. The CDR3 sequence is 13 residues long. DNA of the CDR3: TGTGCCAGCAGCGTAGGGACAGACTTAGCGAAGTACTTC. This codes for CASSVGTDLAKYF.

This chain links TRBV27 with TRBJ1-2, with D perhaps TRBD1 (6 bases). Per the germline V gene, CDR1 is MNHEY and CDR2 is SMNVEV (reference sequence). V dropped 0 bases and J dropped 4 bases, with 12 bases sitting between them. The CDR3 totals 15 residues. The CDR3 here is CASSLSSSGAYGYTF. The DNA of the CDR3 is TGTGCCAGCAGTTTATCGAGTTCAGGGGCCTATGGCTACACCTTC.

This chain joins TRBV3-1 (or the pseudogene TRBV3-2) and TRBJ1-4; 8 bases align to TRBD1. Germline loops: CDR1 LGHDT, CDR2 YNNKEL (reference sequence). The CDR3 length is 15 residues. After removal of 7 bases from V and 5 bases from J, the junction contained 9 bases not matched to a gene. The CDR3 loop is CASTTKTGANEKLFF. The CDR3 nucleotides are TGTGCCAGCACCACAAAGACAGGGGCGAATGAAAAACTGTTTTTT.

The rearrangement uses TRBV6-5 and TRBJ2-3; 11 bases are shared with TRBD2. V dropped 5 bases and J dropped 5; count of bases not matched to a gene: 6. CDR1 is MNHEY, CDR2 SVGAGI, per germline. This CDR3 is 15 amino acids long. This CDR3 is CASSRLAGGVDTQYF. The DNA for the CDR3 is TGTGCCAGCAGTAGGTTAGCGGGAGGGGTAGATACGCAGTATTTT.

The chain uses TRBV2 and TRBJ1-2; D is uncertain. Germline assignment: CDR1 SNHLY and CDR2 FYNNEI. V was cut by 1 base and J by 2 bases, with 5 bases left in between. The CDR3 is 13 residues long. The CDR3 sequence is CASSEGRNYGYTF. The CDR3 nucleotides are TGTGCCAGCAGTGAAGGCAGAAACTATGGCTACACCTTC.

The chain carries TRBV6-5 and TRBJ1-2; a possible D gene is TRBD1 (5 bases). Germline CDR1 and CDR2: MNHEY and SVGAGI. The CDR3 loop spans 12 amino acids. Trimming removed 10 bases at V and 4 bases at J, with 13 bases between. The CDR3, as DNA: TGTGCCACCATGATGGGGGGCTATGGCTACACCTTC. Amino acid sequence: CATMMGGYGYTF.

J is TRBJ1-6 and V is TRBV18; tentatively, D is TRBD1 (5 bases). There are 15 residues in the CDR3. The germline CDR1 and CDR2 sequences are KGHSH and LQKENI. Trimming left V 2 bases short and J 7 bases short, with 12 bases between. The CDR3: CASSPGQGLNSPLHF. CDR3 DNA sequence: TGTGCCAGCTCACCAGGTCAGGGTCTCAATTCACCCCTCCACTTT.

The chain carries TRBV18 and TRBJ2-1; 10 nucleotides match TRBD2. V lost 4 bases to trimming and J lost 6 bases; unmatched junction nucleotides: 6. CDR1 is KGHSH and CDR2 is LQKENI in the germline V gene. The length of the CDR3 is 15 residues. CDR3 nucleotides: TGTGCCAGCTCACAGAGCGGGGGGGCCCTCAATGAGCAGTTCTTC. This sequence encodes CASSQSGGALNEQFF.

V and J are TRBV6-5 and TRBJ1-6; D remains unclear. Germline loops: CDR1 MNHEY, CDR2 SVGAGI. V dropped 4 bases and J dropped 6 bases, with 16 bases sitting between them. This CDR3 contains 16 residues. This chain's CDR3 is CASSSGRTGGNSPLHF. The CDR3 nucleotides read TGTGCCAGCAGTTCGGGAAGGACCGGCGGTAATTCACCCCTCCACTTT.

This chain joins TRBV2 and TRBJ1-5; TRBD1 agrees at 9 bases. Germline V CDR1 and CDR2: SNHLY, FYNNEI. V shed 6 bases, J shed 7 bases, and the junction held 10 bases outside the gene matches. This CDR3 region has 15 residues. Here the CDR3 DNA reads TGTGCCAGCAGCCCAGAGTGGGACAGGGACCAGCCCCAGCATTTT. It is translated as CASSPEWDRDQPQHF.

This chain links TRBV5-1 with TRBJ2-4, with D hard to call. CDR3 length: 16 amino acids. Germline CDR1 reads SGHRS; CDR2 reads YFSETQ. Trimming shortened V by 7 bases and J by 0 bases, and 17 bases separated the two germline ends. The CDR3 bases are TGCGCCAGCGGAAAACATGAACCGGGAGCCAAAAACATTCAGTACTTC. Encoded protein: CASGKHEPGAKNIQYF.

The sample holds a few counts of this clone. The chain carries TRBV30 and TRBJ1-2; no reliable D call. The germline V gene has CDR1 GTSNPN and CDR2 SVGIG (reference sequence). CDR3 size: 12 residues. Trimming pared 0 bases from V and 4 bases from J, leaving 6 bases between. The CDR3 here is CAWSVTLYGYTF. DNA for the CDR3: TGTGCCTGGAGTGTAACTCTCTATGGCTACACCTTC.

The rearrangement links TRBV7-8 to TRBJ2-2; TRBD1 matches 9 bases. The V gene end was trimmed by 2 bases and the J gene end by 4 bases; junction bases not matched to a gene: 5. The germline V gene encodes CDR1 SGHVS and CDR2 FQNEAQ. This CDR3 contains 16 residues. The CDR3 protein is CASSLNDRGTTGELFF. In DNA, the CDR3 is TGTGCCAGCAGCTTAAATGACAGGGGGACCACCGGGGAGCTGTTTTTT.